This T cell receptor (beta chain) was sequenced for a study of T cell responses to AZD1222 COVID-19 vaccine. Regarding the study as a whole: Among AZD1222 vaccinees, only 5 to 7 were seropositive at baseline. A rise in Spike-specific TCR breadth and depth followed two AZD1222 doses.

Turning to this clone: Its antigen remains unknown.

Here immunoSEQ multiplex PCR was the method, and the copy in TCRdb shows in-frame clones only, minus some. The data contain more than 90,000 clones, 80% to 85% of them singletons. The sample consisted of peripheral blood, taken on day 0 of AZD1222 vaccination. This receptor was taken from an adult in good health.

This CDR3 is CASSQATGGALYGYTF. The DNA for the CDR3 is TGCGCCAGCAGCCAGGCGACAGGGGGCGCTTTGTATGGCTACACCTTC. This chain connects TRBV4-1 to TRBJ1-2; 10 bases line up with TRBD1. CDR3 length: 16 residues. Germline V lookup: CDR1 MGHRA, CDR2 YSYEKL. The V segment lost 3 bases and the J segment 5 bases; nucleotides outside the gene matches: 9.